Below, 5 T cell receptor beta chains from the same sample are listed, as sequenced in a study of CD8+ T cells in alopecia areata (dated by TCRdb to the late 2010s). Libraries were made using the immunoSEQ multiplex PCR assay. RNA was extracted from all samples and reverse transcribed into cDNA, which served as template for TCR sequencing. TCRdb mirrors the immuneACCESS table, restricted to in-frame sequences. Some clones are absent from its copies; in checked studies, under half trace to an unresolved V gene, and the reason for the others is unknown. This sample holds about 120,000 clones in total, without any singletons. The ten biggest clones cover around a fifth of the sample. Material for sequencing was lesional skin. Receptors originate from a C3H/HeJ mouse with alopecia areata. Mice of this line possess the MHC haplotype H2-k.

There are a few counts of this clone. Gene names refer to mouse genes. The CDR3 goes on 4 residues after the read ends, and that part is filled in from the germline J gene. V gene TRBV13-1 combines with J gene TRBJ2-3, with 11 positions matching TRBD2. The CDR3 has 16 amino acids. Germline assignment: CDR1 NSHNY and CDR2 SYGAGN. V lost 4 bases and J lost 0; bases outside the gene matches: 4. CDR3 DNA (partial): TGTGCCAGCAGTTCGGACTGGGGGGCGAGTGCAGAA. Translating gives CASSSDWGASAE. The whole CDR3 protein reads CASSSDWGASAETLYF.

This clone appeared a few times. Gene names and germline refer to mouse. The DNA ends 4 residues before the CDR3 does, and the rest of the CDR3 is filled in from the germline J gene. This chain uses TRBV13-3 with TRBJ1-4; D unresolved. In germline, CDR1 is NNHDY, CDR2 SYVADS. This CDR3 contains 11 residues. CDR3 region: CASTGGERLFF. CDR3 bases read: TGTGCCAGCACAGGTGGCGAA. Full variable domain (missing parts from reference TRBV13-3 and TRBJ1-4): EAAVTQSPRSKVAVTGGKVTLSCHQTNNHDYMYWYRQDTGHGLRLIHYSYVADSTEKGDIPDGYKASRPSQENFSLILELASLSQTAVYFCASTGGERLFFGHGTKLSVL.

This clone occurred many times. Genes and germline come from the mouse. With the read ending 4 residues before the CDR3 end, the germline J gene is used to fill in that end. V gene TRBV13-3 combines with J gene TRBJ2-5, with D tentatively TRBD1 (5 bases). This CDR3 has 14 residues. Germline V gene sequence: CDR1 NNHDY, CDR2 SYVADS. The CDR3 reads CASSDEGWADTQYF. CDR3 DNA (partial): TGTGCCAGCAGTGATGAGGGGTGGGCAGAC.

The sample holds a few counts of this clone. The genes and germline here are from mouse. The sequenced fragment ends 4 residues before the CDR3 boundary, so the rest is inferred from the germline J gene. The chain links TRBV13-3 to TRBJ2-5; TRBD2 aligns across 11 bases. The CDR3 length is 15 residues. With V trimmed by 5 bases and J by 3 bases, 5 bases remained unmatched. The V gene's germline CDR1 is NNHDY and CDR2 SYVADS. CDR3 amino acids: CASRIRDWGQDTQYF. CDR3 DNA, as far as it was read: TGTGCCAGCAGAATCCGGGACTGGGGGCAAGAC.

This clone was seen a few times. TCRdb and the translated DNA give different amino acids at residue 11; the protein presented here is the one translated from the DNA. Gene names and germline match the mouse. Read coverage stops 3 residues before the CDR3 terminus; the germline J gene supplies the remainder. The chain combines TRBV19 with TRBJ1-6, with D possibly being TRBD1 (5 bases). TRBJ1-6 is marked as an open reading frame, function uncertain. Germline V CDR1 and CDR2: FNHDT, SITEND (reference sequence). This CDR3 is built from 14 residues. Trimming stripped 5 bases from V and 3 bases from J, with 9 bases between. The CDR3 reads CASSLQGYNSPLYF. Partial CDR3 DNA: TGTGCCAGCAGCCTCCAGGGCTATAATTCGCCC.